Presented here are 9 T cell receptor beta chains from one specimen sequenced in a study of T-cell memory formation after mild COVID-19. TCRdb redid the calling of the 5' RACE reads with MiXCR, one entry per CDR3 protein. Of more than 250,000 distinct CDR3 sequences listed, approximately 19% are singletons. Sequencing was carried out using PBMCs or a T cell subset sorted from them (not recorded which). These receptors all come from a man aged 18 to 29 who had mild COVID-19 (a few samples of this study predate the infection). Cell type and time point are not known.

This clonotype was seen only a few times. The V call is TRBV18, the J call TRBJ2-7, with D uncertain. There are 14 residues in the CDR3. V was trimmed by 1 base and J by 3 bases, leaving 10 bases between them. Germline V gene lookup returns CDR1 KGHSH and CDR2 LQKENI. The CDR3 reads CASSPLSDSYEQYF. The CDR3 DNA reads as TGTGCCAGCTCACCACTCTCAGATAGCTACGAGCAGTACTTC.

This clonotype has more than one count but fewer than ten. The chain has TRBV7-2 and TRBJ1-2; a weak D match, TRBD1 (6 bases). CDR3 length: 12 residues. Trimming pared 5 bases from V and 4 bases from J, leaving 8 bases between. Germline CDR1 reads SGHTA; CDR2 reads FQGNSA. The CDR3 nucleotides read TGTGCCAGCAGCCAGGACAGCTATGGCTACACCTTC. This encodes CASSQDSYGYTF.

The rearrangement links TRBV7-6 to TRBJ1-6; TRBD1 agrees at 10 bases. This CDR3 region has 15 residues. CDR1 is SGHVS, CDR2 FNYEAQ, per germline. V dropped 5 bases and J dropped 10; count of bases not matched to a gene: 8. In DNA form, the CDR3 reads TGTGCCAGCAGCGCCCGGGGACAGGGGAGGTCACCCCTCCACTTT. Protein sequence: CASSARGQGRSPLHF. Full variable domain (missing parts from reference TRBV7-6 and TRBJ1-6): GAGVSQSPRYKVTKRGQDVALRCDPISGHVSLYWYRQALGQGPEFLTYFNYEAQQDKSGLPNDRFSAERPEGSISTLTIQRTEQRDSAMYRCASSARGQGRSPLHFGNGTRLTVT.

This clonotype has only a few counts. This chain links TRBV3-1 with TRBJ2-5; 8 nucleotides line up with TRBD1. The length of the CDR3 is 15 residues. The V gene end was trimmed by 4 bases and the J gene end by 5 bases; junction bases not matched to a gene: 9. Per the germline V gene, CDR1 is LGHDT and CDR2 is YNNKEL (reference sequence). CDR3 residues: CASSLWTGIAETQYF. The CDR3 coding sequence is TGTGCCAGCAGCCTCTGGACAGGGATCGCGGAGACCCAGTACTTC.

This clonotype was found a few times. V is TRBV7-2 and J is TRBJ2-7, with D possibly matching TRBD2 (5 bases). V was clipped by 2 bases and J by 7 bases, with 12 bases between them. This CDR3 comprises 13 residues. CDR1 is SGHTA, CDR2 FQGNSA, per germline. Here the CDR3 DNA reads TGTGCCAGCAGCTTACGATACCGGGAAGAGCAGTACGTC. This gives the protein CASSLRYREEQYV.

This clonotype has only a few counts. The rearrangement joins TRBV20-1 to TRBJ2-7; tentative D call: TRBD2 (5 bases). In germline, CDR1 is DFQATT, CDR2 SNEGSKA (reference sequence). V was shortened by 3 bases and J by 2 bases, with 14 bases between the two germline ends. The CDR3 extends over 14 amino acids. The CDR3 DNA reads TGCAGTGCTAGGGCCTCGGAGGCTGCCTACGAGCAGTACTTC. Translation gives CSARASEAAYEQYF.

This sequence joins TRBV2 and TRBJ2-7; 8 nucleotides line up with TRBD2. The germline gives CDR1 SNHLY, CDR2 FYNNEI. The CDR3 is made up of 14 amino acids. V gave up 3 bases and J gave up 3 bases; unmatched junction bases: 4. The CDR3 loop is CASSDVAGGYEQYF. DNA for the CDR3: TGTGCCAGCAGTGACGTGGCGGGGGGCTACGAGCAGTACTTC. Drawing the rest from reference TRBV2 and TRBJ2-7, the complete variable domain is EPEVTQTPSHQVTQMGQEVILRCVPISNHLYFYWYRQILGQKVEFLVSFYNNEISEKSEIFDDQFSVERPDGSNFTLKIRSTKLEDSAMYFCASSDVAGGYEQYFGPGTRLTVT.

This CDR3 is CASSLAGGRGGNQPQHF. The CDR3 DNA follows: TGTGCCAGCTCCCTTGCAGGCGGGCGGGGAGGCAATCAGCCCCAGCATTTT. This chain connects TRBV7-2 to TRBJ1-5; no clear D gene. This CDR3 comprises 17 residues. With 8 bases removed from V and 2 bases from J, the gap between germline ends came to 22 bases. Germline CDR1 SGHTA, CDR2 FQGNSA.

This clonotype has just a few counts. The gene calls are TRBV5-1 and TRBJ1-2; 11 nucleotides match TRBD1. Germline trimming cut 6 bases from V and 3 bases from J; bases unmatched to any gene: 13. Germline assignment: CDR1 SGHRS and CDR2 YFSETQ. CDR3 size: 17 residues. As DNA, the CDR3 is TGCGCCAGCATCCCCCGGCCCCCGGGACAGGGGGACTATGGCTACACCTTC. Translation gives CASIPRPPGQGDYGYTF.